Below are 4 T cell receptor beta chains sequenced from a single sample in a study of blood T cell repertoires in COVID-19. Using immunoSEQ multiplex PCR, the repertoire was profiled, and TCRdb retains in-frame clones only, with some absent. Among about 61,000 clones listed, about 86% were seen once. The sample consisted of peripheral blood. The receptors come from a human donor in a cohort sampled during active COVID-19.

The rearrangement links TRBV3-1 (or the pseudogene TRBV3-2) to TRBJ2-2; 12 positions agree with TRBD2. Trimming cost V 4 bases and J 3 bases; bases outside gene matches: 18. This CDR3 is built from 21 residues. CDR1 LGHDT and CDR2 YNNKEL come from the germline V gene (reference sequence). The CDR3 reads CASSLNRGQRLAGEYTGELFF. CDR3 bases: TGTGCCAGCAGCCTAAACCGGGGACAGAGACTAGCGGGAGAGTACACCGGGGAGCTGTTTTTT.

Here the CDR3 DNA reads TGCGCCAGCAGATCTCTAGCGAACACCGGGGAGCTGTTTTTT. This sequence encodes CASRSLANTGELFF. The rearrangement joins TRBV5-1 to TRBJ2-2; D is uncertain. The germline V and J ends were trimmed by 5 bases and 0 bases, with 8 bases remaining between them. The CDR3 runs to 14 residues. Germline CDR1 reads SGHRS; CDR2 reads YFSETQ.

This rearrangement joins TRBV24-1 to TRBJ2-3; D perhaps matches TRBD1 (5 bases). Germline CDR1 is KGHDR and CDR2 is SFDVKD. The CDR3 is 16 amino acids. The ends were cut back, 0 bases at V and 0 bases at J, with 9 bases in the middle. The CDR3 DNA sequence: TGTGCCACCAGTGATTTGGGGGCAGCTAGCACAGATACGCAGTATTTT. Protein sequence: CATSDLGAASTDTQYF.

This chain joins TRBV5-1 and TRBJ2-7, with TRBD1 identical over 10 bases. The CDR3 has 15 amino acids. Germline V gives CDR1 SGHRS, CDR2 YFSETQ. Unmatched junction bases numbered 7, after V lost 4 bases and J lost 3 bases. The CDR3 DNA sequence: TGCGCCAGCAGCGGGGACAGGGGACCTTTCTACGAGCAGTACTTC. Translation: CASSGDRGPFYEQYF.